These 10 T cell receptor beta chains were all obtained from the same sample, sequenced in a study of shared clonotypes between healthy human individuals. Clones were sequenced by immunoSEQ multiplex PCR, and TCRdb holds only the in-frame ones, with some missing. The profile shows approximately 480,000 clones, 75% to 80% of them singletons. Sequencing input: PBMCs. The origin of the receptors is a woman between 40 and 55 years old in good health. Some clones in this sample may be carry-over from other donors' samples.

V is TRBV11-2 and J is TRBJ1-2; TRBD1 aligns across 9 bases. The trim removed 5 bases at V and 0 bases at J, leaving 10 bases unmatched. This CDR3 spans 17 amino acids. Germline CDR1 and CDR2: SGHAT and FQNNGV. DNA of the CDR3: TGTGCCAGCAGCCGCCCGGGACAGGGAGTATCTAACTATGGCTACACCTTC. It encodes CASSRPGQGVSNYGYTF.

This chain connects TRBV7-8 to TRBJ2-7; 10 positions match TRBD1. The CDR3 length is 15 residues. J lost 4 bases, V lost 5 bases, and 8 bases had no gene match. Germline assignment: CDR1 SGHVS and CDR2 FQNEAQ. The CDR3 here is CASSPGGTGAYEQYF. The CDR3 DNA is TGTGCCAGCAGCCCGGGAGGGACAGGGGCGTACGAGCAGTACTTC.

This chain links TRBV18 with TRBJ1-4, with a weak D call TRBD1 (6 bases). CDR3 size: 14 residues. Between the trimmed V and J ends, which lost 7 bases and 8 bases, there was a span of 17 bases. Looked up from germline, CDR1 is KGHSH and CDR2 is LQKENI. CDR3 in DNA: TGTGCCAGCTGGTCCTTCGGGGGGGGCGAAAAACTGTTTTTT. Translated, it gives CASWSFGGGEKLFF.

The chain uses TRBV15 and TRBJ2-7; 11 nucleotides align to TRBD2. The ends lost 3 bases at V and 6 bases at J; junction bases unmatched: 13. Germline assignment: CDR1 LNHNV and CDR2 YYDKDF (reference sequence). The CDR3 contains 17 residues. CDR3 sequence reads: CATSRGGTSGPLAEQYF. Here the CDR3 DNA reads TGTGCCACCAGCAGGGGAGGGACTAGCGGCCCCCTAGCCGAGCAGTACTTC.

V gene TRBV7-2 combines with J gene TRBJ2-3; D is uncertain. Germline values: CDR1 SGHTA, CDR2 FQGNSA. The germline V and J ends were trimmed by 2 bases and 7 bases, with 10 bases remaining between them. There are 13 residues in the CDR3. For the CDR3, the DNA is TGTGCCAGCAGCTTATCGGCAGCTTATACGCAGTATTTT. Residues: CASSLSAAYTQYF.

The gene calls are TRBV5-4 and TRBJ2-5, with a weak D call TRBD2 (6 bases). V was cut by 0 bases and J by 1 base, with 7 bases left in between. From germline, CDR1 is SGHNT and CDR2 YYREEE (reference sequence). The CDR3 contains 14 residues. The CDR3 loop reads CASSLGSGQETQYF. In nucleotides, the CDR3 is TGTGCCAGCAGCTTGGGTAGCGGCCAAGAGACCCAGTACTTC. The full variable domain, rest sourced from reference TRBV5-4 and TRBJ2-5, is ETGVTQSPTHLIKTRGQQVTLRCSSQSGHNTVSWYQQALGQGPQFIFQYYREEENGRGNFPPRFSGLQFPNYSSELNVNALELDDSALYLCASSLGSGQETQYFGPGTRLLVL.

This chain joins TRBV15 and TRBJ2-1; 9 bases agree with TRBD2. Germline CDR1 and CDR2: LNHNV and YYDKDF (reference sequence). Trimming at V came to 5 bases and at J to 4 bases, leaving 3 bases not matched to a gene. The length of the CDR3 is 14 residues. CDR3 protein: CATSHTSGYNEQFF. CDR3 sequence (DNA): TGTGCCACCAGCCACACTAGCGGGTACAATGAGCAGTTCTTC.

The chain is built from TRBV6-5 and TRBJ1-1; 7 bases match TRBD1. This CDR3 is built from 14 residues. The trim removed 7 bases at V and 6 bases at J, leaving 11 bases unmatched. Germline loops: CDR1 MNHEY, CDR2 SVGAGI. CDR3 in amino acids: CASKGTTGASEAFF. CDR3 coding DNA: TGTGCCAGCAAAGGGACAACAGGGGCATCTGAAGCTTTCTTT.

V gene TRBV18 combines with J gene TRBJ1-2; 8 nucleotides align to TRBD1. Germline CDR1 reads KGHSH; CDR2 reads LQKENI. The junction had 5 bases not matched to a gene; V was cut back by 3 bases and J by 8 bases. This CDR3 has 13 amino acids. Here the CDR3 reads CASSPDRETGYTF. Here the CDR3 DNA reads TGTGCCAGCTCACCGGACAGGGAAACGGGCTACACCTTC.

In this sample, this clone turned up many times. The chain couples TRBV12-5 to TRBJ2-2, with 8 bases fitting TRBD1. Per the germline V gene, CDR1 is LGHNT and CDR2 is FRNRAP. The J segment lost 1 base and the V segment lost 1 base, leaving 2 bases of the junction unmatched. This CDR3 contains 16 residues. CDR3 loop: CASGLGTGKNTGELFF. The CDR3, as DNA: TGTGCTAGTGGTTTGGGGACAGGGAAGAACACCGGGGAGCTGTTTTTT.